The entry that follows covers one T cell receptor (beta chain) sequence. The sample is drawn from a study of OX40 agonist ivuxolimab in advanced cancers. Study in general: The treatment was a fully human IgG2 OX40 agonist, ivuxolimab.

Generated by immunoSEQ multiplex PCR, the TCRdb table keeps only in-frame clones and is missing some. Of under 70,000 clones in the sample, roughly 84% were seen once. Germline V gene data show CDR1 as SGHRS and CDR2 as YFSETQ. The CDR3 has 14 amino acids. V lost 4 bases to trimming and J lost 4 bases; unmatched junction nucleotides: 8. This TCR came from an adult with an advanced solid tumor such as melanoma, head and neck, liver or kidney cancer. The sequencing here drew on CD4+ or CD8+ T cells sorted from blood, taken in a trial of the OX40 agonist ivuxolimab. The V gene is TRBV5-1, the J gene TRBJ2-7, with 7 bases aligning to TRBD1. The CDR3 loop is CASSLTQGIYEQYF. DNA of the CDR3: TGCGCCAGCAGCCTTACACAGGGGATTTACGAGCAGTACTTC.